This T cell receptor beta chain came from a study of a mutant IDH1 vaccine in newly diagnosed glioma. Across the whole study: Either 4-6 weeks after radiotherapy alone or alongside temozolomide, vaccination was begun. Patients under treatment included around 60% males and approximately 40% females and had a mean age of approximately 40 years. Study-level findings and limits: Pseudoprogression appeared unlinked to shifts in leading peripheral T cell clonotypes.

A note on this clone: Antigen unknown.

The germline gives CDR1 MNHEY, CDR2 SVGAGI. The CDR3 sequence is 14 residues long. Unmatched junction bases numbered 5, after V lost 5 bases and J lost 5 bases. Time point here: week 11, during vaccination. Each dose delivered 300 ug of mutant IDH1 20-mer peptide subcutaneously with imiquimod. The study enrolled donors with new WHO grade 3 or 4 IDH1-mutant, ATRX-lost astrocytomas. Assay used: immunoSEQ multiplex PCR; TCRdb lists only in-frame clones, some missing. This sample has about 130,000 clones, with around three quarters found just once. The chain joins TRBV6-5 to TRBJ1-2, with TRBD1 matching 10 bases. The input for sequencing was PBMCs, taken from a glioma patient whose treatment included an IDH1 peptide vaccine. The TCR originated in a man aged 35 to 55 with glioma. The CDR3 region has the DNA TGTGCCAGCAGTCCGACAGGGGGCGCGTATGGCTACACCTTC. Translated: CASSPTGGAYGYTF.